This TCR beta chain came from a study of blood T cell repertoires in COVID-19. Study-wide background: The cDNA or gDNA used as material had been derived from T cells, B-cell-depleted T cells, or PBMCs.

TCRdb's copy holds only in-frame clones and misses some; the assay was immunoSEQ multiplex PCR. The table shows more than 200,000 clones, with 86% occurring only once. Germline V gene data show CDR1 as SNHLY and CDR2 as FYNNEI. The length of the CDR3 is 13 residues. Trimming shortened V by 10 bases and J by 5 bases, and 17 bases separated the two germline ends. The clonotype was recovered from a man aged 25 to 40 with active or convalescent COVID-19. J is TRBJ2-5 and V is TRBV2; D not resolved. What was sequenced was peripheral blood. The CDR3 DNA reads TGTGCCACCAACCGGGTCCTACGGGAGACCCAGTACTTC. Translated, it gives CATNRVLRETQYF.